This T cell receptor beta chain was sequenced in a study of early T cells in non-severe SARS-CoV-2 infection. Comments on this clonotype: A much bigger clone sits one base away, suggesting this may be a read error.

Each cDNA molecule carried a unique molecular identifier. TCRdb reprocessed the 5' RACE reads via MiXCR and lists one record per CDR3 protein. The top ten clones hold around 6.1% of a sample with some 48,000 distinct CDR3 sequences, 7% to 8% of them seen once. This sequence was found in an adult who was a healthcare worker with PCR-confirmed SARS-CoV-2 infection or an uninfected control (not recorded which). Sequenced input: whole blood.

The CDR3 region has the DNA TGTGCCAGCAGCTTGACCGGGGAAAAACTGTTTTTT. Amino acid sequence: CASSLTGEKLFF. The J gene is TRBJ1-4, the V gene TRBV5-5; D unclear. Germline V CDR1 and CDR2: SGHKS, YYEKEE (reference sequence). V was trimmed by 1 base and J by 8 bases, leaving 6 bases between them. This CDR3 spans 12 amino acids.